A single sample gave rise to the 23 T cell receptor beta chains below, sequenced in a study of cytomegalovirus exposure and HLA in healthy donors. Repertoires were generated with immunoSEQ multiplex PCR, while TCRdb's copy carries only in-frame clones and drops some. The sample holds about 200,000 clones; about 81% are singletons and the top ten take 0.95% to 1.5%. The specimen sequenced was PBMCs. The receptors here all came from a woman younger than 45 in good health and CMV-seronegative.

This clone was detected only a few times. At one end the junction does not follow the germline gene, possibly because of a read error. The chain carries TRBV12-5 and TRBJ1-5; unclear D gene. This CDR3 is 14 amino acids long. CDR1 LGHNT and CDR2 FRNRAP come from the germline V gene. The CDR3 sequence is CASGLVAINQPQHF. Here the CDR3 DNA reads TGTGCTAGTGGATTGGTGGCCATCAATCAGCCCCAGCATTTT.

This clone was counted a single time. The chain carries TRBV19 and TRBJ1-4; unclear D gene. Trimming stripped 7 bases from V and 2 bases from J, with 14 bases between. This CDR3 has 15 amino acids. The V gene's germline CDR1 is LNHDA and CDR2 SQIVND (reference sequence). The CDR3 is CASTPPSWTNEKLFF. CDR3 in DNA: TGTGCCAGTACCCCCCCTAGTTGGACTAATGAAAAACTGTTTTTT.

This clone was recorded many times. CDR3 amino acids: CASSSSARTDTQYF. DNA for the CDR3: TGTGCCAGCAGTTCTAGCGCCCGCACAGATACGCAGTATTTT. V usage is TRBV2 and J usage is TRBJ2-3; D perhaps matches TRBD2 (6 bases). V lost 5 bases and J lost 1, with 10 bases in between. The V gene's germline CDR1 is SNHLY and CDR2 FYNNEI. This CDR3 has 14 residues.

V usage is TRBV6-5 and J usage is TRBJ1-4; D unclear. With 2 bases removed from V and 0 bases from J, the gap between germline ends came to 10 bases. CDR3 length: 16 residues. Germline CDR1 and CDR2: MNHEY and SVGAGI. The CDR3 reads CASSYRPGATNEKLFF. The CDR3 nucleotides are TGTGCCAGCAGTTACCGCCCCGGAGCAACTAATGAAAAACTGTTTTTT.

The CDR3 DNA follows: TGTGCCAGTAGTTCTCAGGGGGCCCCTGGGGCCAACGTCCTGACTTTC. Its protein is CASSSQGAPGANVLTF. The J gene is TRBJ2-6, the V gene TRBV19; 8 nucleotides line up with TRBD1. CDR1 is LNHDA and CDR2 is SQIVND in the germline V gene (reference sequence). Trimming at V came to 5 bases and at J to 2 bases, leaving 5 bases not matched to a gene. This CDR3 comprises 16 residues.

The genes are TRBV5-6 and TRBJ1-2; 7 bases fit TRBD1. CDR1 is SGHDT and CDR2 is YYEEEE in the germline V gene. The CDR3 extends over 13 amino acids. J was trimmed by 5 bases and V by 4 bases; bases with no gene match: 5. The CDR3 reads CASSRGLGYGYTF. Here the CDR3 DNA reads TGTGCCAGCAGCAGGGGGCTTGGGTATGGCTACACCTTC.

The chain has TRBV30 and TRBJ1-2; a weak D match, TRBD1 (6 bases). The CDR3 has 12 amino acids. Germline V gives CDR1 GTSNPN, CDR2 SVGIG (reference sequence). For the CDR3, the DNA is TGTGCATTAAGGGCCAGGGGCTATGGCTACACCTTC. Translating it yields CALRARGYGYTF.

V is TRBV5-1 and J is TRBJ2-7; 7 nucleotides agree with TRBD1. CDR1 and CDR2 from the germline V gene are SGHRS and YFSETQ. This CDR3 comprises 14 residues. V lost 3 bases to trimming and J lost 3 bases; unmatched junction nucleotides: 6. The CDR3 loop reads CASSSDRADYEQYF. The CDR3 DNA sequence: TGCGCCAGCAGCTCTGACAGGGCCGACTACGAGCAGTACTTC.

This clone has only a few counts. The chain has TRBV7-9 and TRBJ2-2; TRBD1 might be the D (5 bases). Germline V gives CDR1 SEHNR, CDR2 FQNEAQ (reference sequence). The CDR3 is 13 residues long. V was pared by 5 bases and J by 3 bases, with 7 bases between. DNA for the CDR3: TGTGCCAGCAGCCCAGGGCACACCGGGGAGCTGTTTTTT. The encoded protein is CASSPGHTGELFF.

The chain carries TRBV19 and TRBJ1-2; 9 bases match TRBD1. The trim removed 5 bases at V and 4 bases at J, leaving 8 bases unmatched. This CDR3 contains 15 residues. Germline-derived CDR1 and CDR2 are LNHDA and SQIVND (reference sequence). The CDR3 DNA sequence: TGTGCCAGTAGTCCAGGACAGGGGACTCTCTATGGCTACACCTTC. This translates into CASSPGQGTLYGYTF.

The chain links TRBV28 to TRBJ1-5; D perhaps matches TRBD1 (5 bases). CDR3 size: 15 residues. The germline CDR1 and CDR2 sequences are MDHEN and SYDVKM. The V end lost 5 bases, the J end lost 2 bases, and 13 bases lay between the germline ends. CDR3 nucleotide sequence: TGTGCCAGCAGTAGGGGCCGAGGTGGCAATCAGCCCCAGCATTTT. This sequence encodes CASSRGRGGNQPQHF.

This clone has just a few counts. This chain joins TRBV21-1 and TRBJ2-5; the listed D gene, TRBD2, was not tested against the DNA. TRBV21-1 is listed as a pseudogene. The CDR3 loop spans 10 amino acids. CDR3 in amino acids: CASGVVTQYF. CDR3 DNA: TGTGCCAGCGGAGTGGTGACCCAGTACTTC.

This chain connects TRBV30 to TRBJ1-5; the match to TRBD1 covers 9 bases. Trimming took 3 bases from V and 9 from J; bases not matched to a gene: 9. This CDR3 contains 14 residues. Germline V gives CDR1 GTSNPN, CDR2 SVGIG (reference sequence). The CDR3 sequence: CAWRETGGAGPQHF. In DNA form, the CDR3 reads TGTGCCTGGAGGGAAACAGGGGGCGCGGGGCCCCAGCATTTT.

This rearrangement joins TRBV6-5 to TRBJ1-3; 8 nucleotides match TRBD1. The CDR3 runs 14 residues. Germline V lookup: CDR1 MNHEY, CDR2 SVGAGI. Losses at the gene ends were 7 bases for V and 4 bases for J; bases not matched to a gene: 6. CDR3 in DNA: TGTGCCAGCAATACAGGGGGTTGGGGAAACACCATATATTTT. This codes for CASNTGGWGNTIYF.

The J gene is TRBJ2-7, the V gene TRBV5-1; 11 bases map to TRBD2. From germline, CDR1 is SGHRS and CDR2 YFSETQ. Germline trimming cut 0 bases from V and 4 bases from J; bases unmatched to any gene: 3. The CDR3 is 15 residues long. CDR3 sequence (DNA): TGCGCCAGCAGCTTGGACCGACTAGCGGGGTACGAGCAGTACTTC. It translates to CASSLDRLAGYEQYF.

This rearrangement joins TRBV5-4 to TRBJ2-3; 11 bases fit TRBD2. The CDR3 has 16 residues. Losses at the gene ends were 3 bases for V and 2 bases for J; bases not matched to a gene: 5. The germline gives CDR1 SGHNT, CDR2 YYREEE (reference sequence). CDR3 sequence (DNA): TGTGCCAGCAGCTCAGGGACTAGCGGAACCACAGATACGCAGTATTTT. It is translated as CASSSGTSGTTDTQYF.

The chain uses TRBV18 and TRBJ2-7; 7 nucleotides align to TRBD1. Trimming at V came to 3 bases and at J to 3 bases, leaving 2 bases not matched to a gene. Germline-derived CDR1 and CDR2 are KGHSH and LQKENI. The CDR3 length is 13 residues. The CDR3 sequence: CASSPPGGYEQYF. In DNA form, the CDR3 reads TGTGCCAGCTCACCGCCAGGGGGCTACGAGCAGTACTTC.

V and J are TRBV7-9 and TRBJ1-2; D ambiguous. The CDR3 has 14 residues. With 2 bases removed from V and 8 bases from J, the gap between germline ends came to 15 bases. CDR1 SEHNR and CDR2 FQNEAQ come from the germline V gene (reference sequence). The CDR3: CASSLMGEAAGYTF. The CDR3 DNA sequence: TGTGCCAGCAGCTTAATGGGAGAGGCTGCCGGCTACACCTTC. The full variable domain, its missing parts supplied by reference TRBV7-9 and TRBJ1-2, is DTGVSQNPRHKITKRGQNVTFRCDPISEHNRLYWYRQTLGQGPEFLTYFQNEAQLEKSRLLSDRFSAERPKGSFSTLEIQRTEQGDSAMYLCASSLMGEAAGYTFGSGTRLTVV.

This clone showed up just once. This chain joins TRBV28 and TRBJ1-2; TRBD1 matches 11 bases. This CDR3 comprises 14 residues. The germline V gene encodes CDR1 MDHEN and CDR2 SYDVKM. The V and J ends lost 5 bases and 5 bases, in that order; junction bases with no gene match: 4. The CDR3 DNA reads TGTGCCAGCAGTACTGGACAGGGGGCATATGGCTACACCTTC. It encodes CASSTGQGAYGYTF.

The chain couples TRBV2 to TRBJ2-1, with D perhaps TRBD2 (5 bases). Germline V gene sequence: CDR1 SNHLY, CDR2 FYNNEI. The CDR3 has 14 residues. V lost 7 bases and J lost 7, with 17 bases in between. CDR3 sequence reads: CASMEVPQRNEQFF. CDR3 in DNA: TGTGCCAGCATGGAGGTCCCTCAGAGGAATGAGCAGTTCTTC.

This clone has a count of ten or more. Mismatch with germline at one junction end may stem from a read error. The chain uses TRBV5-1 and TRBJ1-1, with TRBD1 as a possible D gene (5 bases). The CDR3 is made up of 12 amino acids. Germline CDR1 and CDR2: SGHRS and YFSETQ. The CDR3 bases are TGCGCCAGCAGCTTGCTGGGGGGGAGGGCGTACTTT. Residues: CASSLLGGRAYF.

The CDR3 bases are TGTGCCAGCAGCGGACAGAGGGATTCACCCCTCCACTTT. It codes for CASSGQRDSPLHF. The genes are TRBV11-2 and TRBJ1-6; perhaps TRBD1 as D (6 bases). Germline loops: CDR1 SGHAT, CDR2 FQNNGV. V was pared by 5 bases and J by 8 bases, with 10 bases between. The CDR3 spans 13 residues.

The J gene is TRBJ2-7, the V gene TRBV6-1; TRBD2 matches at 9 bases. The ends lost 3 bases at V and 3 bases at J; junction bases unmatched: 6. This CDR3 region has 15 residues. From germline, CDR1 is MNHNS and CDR2 SASEGT. CDR3 protein: CASSDDSGSLYEQYF. CDR3 bases: TGTGCCAGCAGTGATGATAGCGGGAGTCTCTACGAGCAGTACTTC.